The 10 T cell receptor beta chains below come from one sample, sequenced in a study of radiotherapy plus CTLA-4 blockade in lung cancer. Clones were sequenced by immunoSEQ multiplex PCR, and TCRdb holds only the in-frame ones, with some missing. Of approximately 77,000 clones listed, around 81% are singletons. Sequencing used peripheral blood, obtained from a patient treated with radiotherapy plus ipilimumab. The receptors here all came from a human donor with non-small cell lung cancer whose response to radiotherapy plus ipilimumab could not be evaluated. Some clones in this sample may be carry-over from other donors' samples.

The chain joins TRBV2 to TRBJ2-7; 7 bases align to TRBD2. Germline lookup yields CDR1 SNHLY and CDR2 FYNNEI. The CDR3 is 15 residues long. V gave up 11 bases and J gave up 6 bases; unmatched junction bases: 19. CDR3 DNA sequence: TGTGCCGGGGCTTTGTCGGGACTACCAGCAGCCGAGCAGTACTTC. Translation: CAGALSGLPAAEQYF.

Turning to this clone: Other DNA sequences in this sample translate to the same CDR3. The rearrangement links TRBV27 to TRBJ1-2; 8 bases map to TRBD1. Unmatched junction bases numbered 6, after V lost 4 bases and J lost 5 bases. The CDR3 covers 14 residues. Per germline, CDR1 MNHEY and CDR2 SMNVEV (reference sequence). CDR3 sequence reads: CASSSGQGAYGYTF. CDR3 coding DNA: TGTGCCAGCAGTTCCGGACAGGGCGCTTATGGCTACACCTTC.

Only a few counts were recorded for this clone. The chain joins TRBV6-5 to TRBJ2-6; 8 bases fit TRBD2. The CDR3 spans 16 residues. The germline gives CDR1 MNHEY, CDR2 SVGAGI. Trimming cost V 0 bases and J 10 bases; bases outside gene matches: 8. CDR3 sequence (DNA): TGTGCCAGCAGTTACTCACTGGGCGGGGGGCGTAACGTCCTGACTTTC. It is translated as CASSYSLGGGRNVLTF.

V gene TRBV20-1 combines with J gene TRBJ1-1; D unclear. Germline CDR1 is DFQATT and CDR2 is SNEGSKA (reference sequence). This CDR3 has 11 amino acids. V was pared by 1 base and J by 5 bases, with 5 bases between. The CDR3 reads CSARGGTEAFF. CDR3 bases: TGCAGTGCTAGAGGCGGAACTGAAGCTTTCTTT.

CDR3 DNA sequence: TGCGCCAGCAGCTTGGGGGGCTCCGGGACAGCGAATTCACCCCTCCACTTT. This encodes CASSLGGSGTANSPLHF. The J gene is TRBJ1-6, the V gene TRBV5-1; 7 bases line up with TRBD1. Losses at the gene ends were 0 bases for V and 7 bases for J; bases not matched to a gene: 10. Germline V CDR1 and CDR2: SGHRS, YFSETQ. This CDR3 spans 17 amino acids.

J is TRBJ1-4 and V is TRBV5-1, with D possibly TRBD1 on 5 matching bases. V was shortened by 0 bases and J by 5 bases, with 8 bases between the two germline ends. CDR1 and CDR2 (germline): SGHRS, YFSETQ. The CDR3 runs 14 residues. This chain's CDR3 is CASSLEGVNEKLFF. CDR3 nucleotide sequence: TGCGCCAGCAGCTTGGAAGGGGTAAATGAAAAACTGTTTTTT. Combining the CDR3 with reference TRBV5-1 and TRBJ1-4 gives the whole variable domain KAGVTQTPRYLIKTRGQQVTLSCSPISGHRSVSWYQQTPGQGLQFLFEYFSETQRNKGNFPGRFSGRQFSNSRSEMNVSTLELGDSALYLCASSLEGVNEKLFFGSGTQLSVL.

V is TRBV4-1 and J is TRBJ2-1; possible D gene TRBD1, 7 bases. The V and J ends lost 4 bases and 4 bases respectively, with 11 bases between them. The CDR3 sequence is 14 residues long. CDR1 and CDR2 from the germline V gene are MGHRA and YSYEKL. This chain's CDR3 is CASSPAGGYNEQFF. The CDR3 DNA follows: TGCGCCAGCAGCCCCGCAGGGGGGTACAATGAGCAGTTCTTC.

The chain carries TRBV9 and TRBJ2-3, with no clear D. Trimming shortened V by 1 base and J by 4 bases, and 10 bases separated the two germline ends. The CDR3 is 14 residues long. Germline lookup yields CDR1 SGDLS and CDR2 YYNGEE. CDR3 in amino acids: CASSVLALADTQYF. The DNA of the CDR3 is TGTGCCAGCAGCGTACTGGCTCTCGCAGATACGCAGTATTTT.

This clone was detected once. The chain links TRBV20-1 to TRBJ1-2; no firm D call. The CDR3 extends over 8 amino acids. Trimming left V 7 bases short and J 12 bases short, with 9 bases between. Germline V gene lookup returns CDR1 DFQATT and CDR2 SNEGSKA (reference sequence). The CDR3 loop reads CSGSLHTF. DNA of the CDR3: TGCAGTGGTTCCCTCCACACCTTC.

This chain connects TRBV5-1 to TRBJ1-3; TRBD1 agrees at 10 bases. The CDR3 totals 14 residues. Looked up from germline, CDR1 is SGHRS and CDR2 is YFSETQ. With V trimmed by 4 bases and J by 6 bases, 4 bases remained unmatched. As DNA, the CDR3 is TGCGCCAGCAGCAAAGGGACAGGGGAAAACACCATATATTTT. This encodes CASSKGTGENTIYF. The full variable domain, completed using reference TRBV5-1 and TRBJ1-3, is KAGVTQTPRYLIKTRGQQVTLSCSPISGHRSVSWYQQTPGQGLQFLFEYFSETQRNKGNFPGRFSGRQFSNSRSEMNVSTLELGDSALYLCASSKGTGENTIYFGEGSWLTVV.